This T cell receptor beta chain was identified in a study of T cell repertoires in aging, cancer and after chemotherapy. Overall study results and limits: No conclusions about immunological memory after chemotherapy can be drawn from the repertoire data.

The CDR3 has 14 residues. Trimming shortened V by 4 bases and J by 8 bases, and 14 bases separated the two germline ends. Looked up from germline, CDR1 is MNHEY and CDR2 is SMNVEV (reference sequence). The template was genomic DNA from peripheral blood, not RNA. For this clonotype: Its antigen remains unknown.

Rearranged V-D-J TRB sequences were amplified with a mixed TRB-A/B primer pool. TCRdb re-derived calls from the multiplex PCR reads in MiXCR, one entry per CDR3 protein. This sample has about 6,700 distinct CDR3 sequences, with about 23% found just once. This clonotype originated in a human donor with a blood cancer. The rearrangement joins TRBV27 to TRBJ1-4, with no clear D. The sample taken for sequencing was blood. CDR3 sequence reads: CASSSRRSGEKLFF. For the CDR3, the DNA is TGTGCCAGCAGTTCAAGACGAAGTGGGGAAAAACTGTTTTTT.